The 31 T cell receptor beta chains given below trace back to one sample, sequenced in a study of cytomegalovirus exposure and HLA in healthy donors (dated by TCRdb to the late 2010s). Library construction relied on the immunoSEQ multiplex PCR assay. For the multiplex PCR, a mixture combining 60 forward primers for TCR Vbeta segments and 13 reverse primers for TCR Jbeta segments was used. The clones in this table, taken by TCRdb from immuneACCESS, are in-frame only. Not every clone is retained; where verified, under half of the shortfall comes from an unresolved V gene, and the cause of the rest is unknown. This sample lists over 200,000 clones; around four fifths were detected once. The ten largest clonotypes hold 0.58% of the sample. Material for sequencing was PBMCs. Receptor source: a woman in her forties in good health and CMV-seronegative.

This clone occurred a few times. This chain joins TRBV6-6 and TRBJ1-5; the match to TRBD1 covers 7 bases. The CDR3 runs 15 residues. Germline CDR1 MNHNY, CDR2 SVGAGI (reference sequence). Trimming removed 5 bases from V and 1 base from J; junction bases left unmatched: 5. For the CDR3, the DNA is TGTGCCAGCAGTCCCGGACAGGACAGCAATCAGCCCCAGCATTTT. Protein sequence: CASSPGQDSNQPQHF.

As to this clone: This specimen includes other DNA sequences encoding the same CDR3. V usage is TRBV27 and J usage is TRBJ1-1; D gene ambiguous. The CDR3 totals 13 residues. Trimming shortened V by 2 bases and J by 1 base, and 5 bases separated the two germline ends. Germline V CDR1 and CDR2: MNHEY, SMNVEV (reference sequence). The CDR3 here is CASSLGKNTEAFF. The DNA for the CDR3 is TGTGCCAGCAGTTTAGGCAAGAACACTGAAGCTTTCTTT.

The CDR3 is CASSFLVGLAGGNEQFF. In DNA, the CDR3 is TGTGCCAGCAGCTTTTTAGTGGGCCTAGCGGGGGGAAATGAGCAGTTCTTC. The chain couples TRBV5-8 to TRBJ2-1, with TRBD2 matching 11 bases. This CDR3 region has 17 residues. V trimming: 2 bases; J trimming: 7 bases; junction bases outside the gene matches: 11. Germline CDR1 SGHTS, CDR2 YDEGEE. Variable domain in full (rest from reference TRBV5-8 and TRBJ2-1): EAGVTQSPTHLIKTRGQQATLRCSPISGHTSVYWYQQALGLGLQFLLWYDEGEERNRGNFPPRFSGRQFPNYSSELNVNALELEDSALYLCASSFLVGLAGGNEQFFGPGTRLTVL.

The chain combines TRBV2 with TRBJ2-2; D is possibly TRBD2 (6 bases). The ends were cut back, 4 bases at V and 5 bases at J, with 8 bases in the middle. CDR3 length: 13 residues. Germline CDR1 SNHLY, CDR2 FYNNEI. The CDR3 nucleotides read TGTGCCAGCAGTGTGGGGGGTACCGGGGAGCTGTTTTTT. This sequence encodes CASSVGGTGELFF.

The chain is built from TRBV19 and TRBJ1-1; 9 bases are a match to TRBD1. Germline V gene sequence: CDR1 LNHDA, CDR2 SQIVND (reference sequence). CDR3 size: 16 residues. The junction had 9 bases not matched to a gene; V was cut back by 6 bases and J by 1 base. CDR3 coding DNA: TGTGCCAGTAGCTCATCTGCGGGACAGGGGAACACTGAAGCTTTCTTT. Amino acids: CASSSSAGQGNTEAFF.

This chain joins TRBV28 and TRBJ2-5; TRBD2 matches 11 bases. The CDR3 consists of 16 residues. V lost 5 bases, J lost 1 base, and 6 bases stayed unmatched. In germline, CDR1 is MDHEN, CDR2 SYDVKM. Written as DNA, the CDR3 is TGTGCCAGCAGTCCATTAGCGGGGGGGCGCCAAGAGACCCAGTACTTC. Amino acid sequence: CASSPLAGGRQETQYF.

The sample holds a few counts of this clone. V usage is TRBV6-6 and J usage is TRBJ2-7, with 11 bases identical to TRBD1. Germline V gene sequence: CDR1 MNHNY, CDR2 SVGAGI (reference sequence). CDR3 length equals 14 residues. Germline trimming cut 2 bases from V and 10 bases from J; bases unmatched to any gene: 7. CDR3 in DNA: TGTGCCAGCAGTTACGGACAGGGGGCCCCACCACAGTACTTC. Its protein is CASSYGQGAPPQYF.

V and J are TRBV27 and TRBJ2-2; weak D call: TRBD2 (6 bases). The V end was cut by 7 bases, the J end by 7 bases, with 22 bases between. Germline V lookup: CDR1 MNHEY, CDR2 SMNVEV (reference sequence). CDR3 length: 16 residues. The CDR3 DNA sequence: TGTGCCAGCAATAGTGGCTGGGCAGGGAGGAACGGGGAGCTGTTTTTT. It translates to CASNSGWAGRNGELFF.

In this sample, this clone turned up once. The chain recombines TRBV11-2 with TRBJ2-7; 8 bases map to TRBD1. J lost 3 bases, V lost 2 bases, and 6 bases had no gene match. The CDR3 sequence is 15 residues long. Looked up from germline, CDR1 is SGHAT and CDR2 is FQNNGV. The CDR3 DNA is TGTGCCAGCAGCTTAACGGGGACAGGCCTCTACGAGCAGTACTTC. Translated, it gives CASSLTGTGLYEQYF.

V is TRBV6-1 and J is TRBJ1-2; unclear D gene. Trimming stripped 10 bases from V and 0 bases from J, with 15 bases between. This CDR3 contains 14 residues. CDR1 and CDR2 from the germline V gene are MNHNS and SASEGT. CDR3 nucleotides: TGTGCCACCCTATTTGGACTTTCTAACTATGGCTACACCTTC. This translates into CATLFGLSNYGYTF.

V usage is TRBV5-6 and J usage is TRBJ1-1; 7 nucleotides line up with TRBD1. The CDR3 totals 19 residues. The germline gives CDR1 SGHDT, CDR2 YYEEEE. Unmatched junction bases numbered 16, after V lost 1 base and J lost 1 base. The CDR3 DNA reads TGTGCCAGCAGCTTGACCCACAGACAGGGACCCCCGTCGAACACTGAAGCTTTCTTT. Its protein product is CASSLTHRQGPPSNTEAFF.

The CDR3 loop is CATGTVSNQPQHF. The CDR3 bases are TGTGCCACCGGGACAGTTAGCAATCAGCCCCAGCATTTT. This chain joins TRBV6-1 and TRBJ1-5; TRBD1 agrees at 7 bases. Germline V gene lookup returns CDR1 MNHNS and CDR2 SASEGT. The CDR3 is 13 amino acids. The ends lost 10 bases at V and 0 bases at J; junction bases unmatched: 3.

The V gene is TRBV12-5, the J gene TRBJ2-4; TRBD1 is a possible D gene (6 bases). Trimming left V 5 bases short and J 0 bases short, with 20 bases between. The CDR3 is 18 residues long. Looked up from germline, CDR1 is LGHNT and CDR2 is FRNRAP. The CDR3 coding sequence is TGTGCTAGTGGTCTCAGATCACAGGGTCCAAGAGCCAAAAACATTCAGTACTTC. Its translation is CASGLRSQGPRAKNIQYF.

V gene TRBV7-2 combines with J gene TRBJ2-7; the match to TRBD1 covers 9 bases. Germline V gene sequence: CDR1 SGHTA, CDR2 FQGNSA. The CDR3 has 14 residues. V lost 8 bases to trimming and J lost 4 bases; unmatched junction nucleotides: 9. The CDR3, as DNA: TGTGCCAGCTCAGCACAGGGGGCAGGGTACGAGCAGTACTTC. Translation: CASSAQGAGYEQYF. Drawing the rest from reference TRBV7-2 and TRBJ2-7, the complete variable domain is GAGVSQSPSNKVTEKGKDVELRCDPISGHTALYWYRQSLGQGLEFLIYFQGNSAPDKSGLPSDRFSAERTGGSVSTLTIQRTQQEDSAVYLCASSAQGAGYEQYFGPGTRLTVT.

This chain links TRBV7-9 with TRBJ1-4; 9 positions agree with TRBD1. Germline V lookup: CDR1 SEHNR, CDR2 FQNEAQ (reference sequence). The CDR3 is 17 amino acids. V shed 1 base and J 6 bases; nucleotides not matched to a gene: 9. CDR3 loop: CASSLGPGTGRDEKLFF. The CDR3 region has the DNA TGTGCCAGCAGCTTAGGCCCCGGGACAGGGAGAGATGAAAAACTGTTTTTT.

The rearrangement links TRBV11-3 to TRBJ2-5, with a possible D match to TRBD1 (6 bases). From germline, CDR1 is SGHNT and CDR2 YENEEA. V lost 5 bases to trimming and J lost 5 bases, with 18 bases between them. The CDR3 loop spans 15 amino acids. CDR3 in amino acids: CASSVSTGNRETQYF. DNA of the CDR3: TGTGCCAGCAGCGTATCAACAGGGAACCGGGAGACCCAGTACTTC.

This chain connects TRBV6-5 to TRBJ1-1; no definite D call. This CDR3 contains 12 residues. Germline loops: CDR1 MNHEY, CDR2 SVGAGI. V was clipped by 4 bases and J by 0 bases, with 3 bases between them. CDR3 protein: CASSSVNTEAFF. CDR3 sequence (DNA): TGTGCCAGCAGTTCCGTGAACACTGAAGCTTTCTTT.

This clone was counted only a few times. The genes are TRBV19 and TRBJ1-2; D gene unclear. V was clipped by 5 bases and J by 3 bases, with 10 bases between them. This CDR3 has 13 amino acids. In germline, CDR1 is LNHDA, CDR2 SQIVND (reference sequence). CDR3 coding DNA: TGTGCCAGTAGTCCGGTCCCGGACTATGGCTACACCTTC. Amino acid sequence: CASSPVPDYGYTF.

The chain joins TRBV6-1 to TRBJ2-1; the match to TRBD1 covers 9 bases. The CDR3 totals 15 residues. The J segment lost 6 bases and the V segment lost 2 bases, leaving 5 bases of the junction unmatched. From germline, CDR1 is MNHNS and CDR2 SASEGT. The CDR3 region is CASSERGTGPNEQFF. CDR3 coding DNA: TGTGCCAGCAGTGAACGAGGGACAGGGCCCAATGAGCAGTTCTTC.

The gene calls are TRBV2 and TRBJ1-6; no clear D gene. Between the trimmed V and J ends, which lost 8 bases and 11 bases, there was a span of 10 bases. The CDR3 runs to 11 residues. Germline-derived CDR1 and CDR2 are SNHLY and FYNNEI. In nucleotides, the CDR3 is TGTGCCAGCTGGGCACGAGCACCCCTCCACTTT. Translating it yields CASWARAPLHF.

This chain links TRBV6-6 with TRBJ2-1; TRBD2 agrees at 9 bases. CDR1 is MNHNY and CDR2 is SVGAGI in the germline V gene (reference sequence). The CDR3 runs 15 residues. Trimming took 7 bases from V and 2 from J; bases not matched to a gene: 6. The CDR3 sequence: CASISGLAAYNEQFF. In nucleotides, the CDR3 is TGTGCCAGCATTTCGGGACTAGCTGCCTACAATGAGCAGTTCTTC.

This clone appeared once. This sequence joins TRBV28 and TRBJ2-3; D perhaps matches TRBD2 (5 bases). The CDR3 consists of 11 residues. V was shortened by 2 bases and J by 11 bases, with 8 bases between the two germline ends. Per germline, CDR1 MDHEN and CDR2 SYDVKM. In DNA, the CDR3 is TGTGCCAGCAGTTTAGGGCGGGTGCAGTATTTT. Translated, it gives CASSLGRVQYF.

The genes are TRBV11-2 and TRBJ2-7; 10 nucleotides align to TRBD2. This CDR3 region has 16 residues. The trim removed 3 bases at V and 2 bases at J, leaving 7 bases unmatched. Germline loops: CDR1 SGHAT, CDR2 FQNNGV. The CDR3: CASSLASGGATYEQYF. In nucleotides, the CDR3 is TGTGCCAGCAGCTTGGCCAGCGGGGGGGCTACCTACGAGCAGTACTTC.

V gene TRBV6-5 combines with J gene TRBJ1-1; no firm D call. This CDR3 spans 12 amino acids. Deletions cut 2 bases from V and 5 bases from J, with 6 bases between. Per germline, CDR1 MNHEY and CDR2 SVGAGI. The CDR3 nucleotides are TGTGCCAGCAGTTACGGTGAGACTGAAGCTTTCTTT. Its protein product is CASSYGETEAFF.

The chain uses TRBV30 and TRBJ2-2, with 7 nucleotides matching TRBD2. Germline V gives CDR1 GTSNPN, CDR2 SVGIG (reference sequence). Germline trimming cut 4 bases from V and 1 base from J; bases unmatched to any gene: 3. This CDR3 comprises 14 residues. CDR3 DNA sequence: TGTGCCTGGATGTGGGGGGGGAACACCGGGGAGCTGTTTTTT. It yields the protein CAWMWGGNTGELFF.

V gene TRBV5-1 combines with J gene TRBJ2-5, with 13 bases fitting TRBD2. V shed 3 bases and J 3 bases; nucleotides not matched to a gene: 2. CDR1 is SGHRS, CDR2 YFSETQ, per germline. The CDR3 is 15 amino acids. CDR3 nucleotide sequence: TGCGCCAGCAGCTGGGGGACTAGCGGGGAAGAGACCCAGTACTTC. It yields the protein CASSWGTSGEETQYF.

The rearrangement joins TRBV19 to TRBJ1-5; a possible D gene is TRBD1 (6 bases). There are 14 residues in the CDR3. The V and J ends lost 3 bases and 5 bases respectively, with 11 bases between them. Germline V CDR1 and CDR2: LNHDA, SQIVND (reference sequence). CDR3 bases: TGTGCCAGTAGTATTATGGCAGGGGATCAGCCCCAGCATTTT. It specifies CASSIMAGDQPQHF.

The CDR3 region has the DNA TGTGCCAGCTCAACCAGGGGAAACGCAGATACGCAGTATTTT. Translation: CASSTRGNADTQYF. V and J are TRBV18 and TRBJ2-3; D might be TRBD1 (6 bases). Between the trimmed V and J ends, which lost 5 bases and 4 bases, there was a span of 13 bases. Germline values: CDR1 KGHSH, CDR2 LQKENI. This CDR3 is 14 amino acids long. Full variable domain (remainder filled in from reference TRBV18 and TRBJ2-3): NAGVMQNPRHLVRRRGQEARLRCSPMKGHSHVYWYRQLPEEGLKFMVYLQKENIIDESGMPKERFSAEFPKEGPSILRIQQVVRGDSAAYFCASSTRGNADTQYFGPGTRLTVL.

The chain has TRBV5-1 and TRBJ2-5; TRBD1 matches at 7 bases. The length of the CDR3 is 15 residues. Trimming removed 2 bases from V and 5 bases from J; junction bases left unmatched: 9. Germline CDR1 is SGHRS and CDR2 is YFSETQ. The CDR3 nucleotides read TGCGCCAGCAGCTTAGACCCACAGGGACAGGAGACCCAGTACTTC. Residues: CASSLDPQGQETQYF.

The chain recombines TRBV5-1 with TRBJ2-7; 8 bases are a match to TRBD1. V lost 4 bases, J lost 2 bases, and 2 bases stayed unmatched. This CDR3 contains 13 residues. CDR1 SGHRS and CDR2 YFSETQ come from the germline V gene. CDR3 in DNA: TGCGCCAGCAGCCCCAGGGGGCCCTACGAGCAGTACTTC. Protein sequence: CASSPRGPYEQYF.

The chain is built from TRBV29-1 and TRBJ2-2; perhaps TRBD1 as D (6 bases). The CDR3 runs 12 residues. The V end lost 8 bases, the J end lost 3 bases, and 10 bases lay between the germline ends. Germline V CDR1 and CDR2: SQVTM, ANQGSEA. The CDR3 loop is CSLRQDTGELFF. The CDR3 region has the DNA TGCAGCCTCAGACAGGACACCGGGGAGCTGTTTTTT.